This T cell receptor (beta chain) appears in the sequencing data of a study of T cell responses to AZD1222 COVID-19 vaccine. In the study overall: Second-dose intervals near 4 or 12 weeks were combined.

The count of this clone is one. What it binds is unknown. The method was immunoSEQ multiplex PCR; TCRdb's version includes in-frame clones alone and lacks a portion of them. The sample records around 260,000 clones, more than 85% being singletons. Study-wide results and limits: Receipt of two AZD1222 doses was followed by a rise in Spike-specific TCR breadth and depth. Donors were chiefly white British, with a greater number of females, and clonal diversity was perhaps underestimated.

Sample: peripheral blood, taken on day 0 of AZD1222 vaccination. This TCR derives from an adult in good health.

The CDR3 spells CASSEGMYEQYF. The CDR3, as DNA: TGTGCCAGCAGTGAAGGAATGTACGAGCAGTACTTC. The V call is TRBV6-1, the J call TRBJ2-7; D remains ambiguous. The germline gives CDR1 MNHNS, CDR2 SASEGT. CDR3 size: 12 residues. The germline V and J ends were trimmed by 1 base and 4 bases, with 5 bases remaining between them.